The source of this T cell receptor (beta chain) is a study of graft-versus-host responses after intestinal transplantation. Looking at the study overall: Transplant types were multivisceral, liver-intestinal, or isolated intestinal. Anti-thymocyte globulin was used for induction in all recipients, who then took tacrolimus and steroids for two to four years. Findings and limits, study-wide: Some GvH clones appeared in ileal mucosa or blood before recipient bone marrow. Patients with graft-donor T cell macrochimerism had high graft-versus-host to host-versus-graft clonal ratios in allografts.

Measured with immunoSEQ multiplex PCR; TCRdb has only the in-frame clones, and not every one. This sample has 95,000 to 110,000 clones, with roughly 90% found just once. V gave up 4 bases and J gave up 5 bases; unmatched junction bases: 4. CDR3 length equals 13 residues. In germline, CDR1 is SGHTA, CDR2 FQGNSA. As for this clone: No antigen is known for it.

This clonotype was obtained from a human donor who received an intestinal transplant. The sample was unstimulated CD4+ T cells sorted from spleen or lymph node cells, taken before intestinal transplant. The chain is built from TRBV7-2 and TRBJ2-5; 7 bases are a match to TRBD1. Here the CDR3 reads CASSSRGWETQYF. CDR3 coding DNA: TGTGCCAGCAGCTCCAGGGGGTGGGAGACCCAGTACTTC.